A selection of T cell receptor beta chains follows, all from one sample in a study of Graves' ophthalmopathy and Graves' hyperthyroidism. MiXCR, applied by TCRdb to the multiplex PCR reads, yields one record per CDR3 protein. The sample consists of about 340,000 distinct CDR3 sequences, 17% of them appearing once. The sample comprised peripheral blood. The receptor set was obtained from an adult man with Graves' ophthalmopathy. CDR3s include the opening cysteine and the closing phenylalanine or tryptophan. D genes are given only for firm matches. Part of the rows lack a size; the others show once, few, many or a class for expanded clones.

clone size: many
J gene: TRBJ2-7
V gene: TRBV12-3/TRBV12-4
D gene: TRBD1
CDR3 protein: CASRSTGTSYEQYF
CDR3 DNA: TGTGCCAGCAGATCGACAGGGACCTCCTACGAGCAGTACTTC

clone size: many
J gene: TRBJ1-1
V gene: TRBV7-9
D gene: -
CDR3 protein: CASSSGQEAFF
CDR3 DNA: TGTGCCAGCAGCTCAGGACAGGAAGCTTTCTTT

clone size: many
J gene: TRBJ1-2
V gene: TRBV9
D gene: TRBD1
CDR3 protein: CASSVGGQGYYGYTF
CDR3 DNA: TGTGCCAGCAGCGTAGGGGGACAGGGCTACTATGGCTACACCTTC

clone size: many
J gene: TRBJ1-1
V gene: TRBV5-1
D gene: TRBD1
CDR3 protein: CASSPSGTANTEAFF
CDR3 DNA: TGCGCCAGCAGCCCCTCCGGGACAGCGAACACTGAAGCTTTCTTT

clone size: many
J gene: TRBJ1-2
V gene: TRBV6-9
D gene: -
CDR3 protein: CASSQMTDIGSYGYTF
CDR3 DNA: TGTGCCAGCAGTCAGATGACCGACATAGGCTCCTATGGCTACACCTTC

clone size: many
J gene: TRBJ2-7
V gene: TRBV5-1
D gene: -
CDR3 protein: CASSLAQAYEQYF
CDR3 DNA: TGCGCCAGCAGCTTGGCGCAAGCCTACGAGCAGTACTTC

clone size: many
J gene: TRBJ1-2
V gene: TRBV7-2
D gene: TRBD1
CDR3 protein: CASSQTGGLGYTF
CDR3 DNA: TGTGCCAGCAGCCAGACAGGGGGCCTTGGCTACACCTTC

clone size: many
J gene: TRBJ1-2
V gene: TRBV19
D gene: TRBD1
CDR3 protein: CASSSGQGGYTF
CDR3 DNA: TGTGCCAGTAGTAGCGGACAGGGAGGCTACACCTTC

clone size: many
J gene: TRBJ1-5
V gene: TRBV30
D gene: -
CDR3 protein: CAWSVGGGQPQHF
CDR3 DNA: TGTGCCTGGAGTGTAGGGGGGGGACAGCCCCAGCATTTT

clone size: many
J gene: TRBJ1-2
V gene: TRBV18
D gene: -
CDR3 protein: CASSLIDRPYYGYTF
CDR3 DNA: TGTGCCAGCTCTCTTATAGACAGGCCCTACTATGGCTACACCTTC

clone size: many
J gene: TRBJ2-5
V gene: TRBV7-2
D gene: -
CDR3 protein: CASSPEGDVWDQETQYF
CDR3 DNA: TGTGCCAGCAGCCCCGAGGGGGACGTGTGGGACCAAGAGACCCAGTACTTC

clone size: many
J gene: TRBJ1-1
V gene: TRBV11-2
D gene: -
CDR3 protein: CASSLGGTSVTEAFF
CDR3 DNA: TGTGCCAGCAGCTTAGGGGGAACGTCGGTCACTGAAGCTTTCTTT

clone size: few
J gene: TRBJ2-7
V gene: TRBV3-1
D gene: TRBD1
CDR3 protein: CASSQGSGGSYEQYF
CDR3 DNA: TGTGCCAGCAGCCAAGGGTCAGGGGGAAGCTACGAGCAGTACTTC

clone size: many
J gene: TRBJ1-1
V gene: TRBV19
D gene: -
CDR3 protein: CASSIGAGMNTEAFF
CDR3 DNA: TGTGCCAGTAGTATAGGAGCAGGAATGAACACTGAAGCTTTCTTT

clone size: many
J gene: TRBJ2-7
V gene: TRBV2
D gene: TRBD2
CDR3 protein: CASSPGTSGGIYEQYF
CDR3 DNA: TGTGCCAGCAGCCCCGGGACTAGCGGGGGGATTTACGAGCAGTACTTC

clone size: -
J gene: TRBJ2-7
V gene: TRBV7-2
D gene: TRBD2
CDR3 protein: CASSLQRGPWDEQYF
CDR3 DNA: TGTGCCAGCAGCTTACAGCGGGGGCCCTGGGACGAGCAGTACTTC